The TCR beta chain under discussion was sequenced for a study of T cells in Graves' hyperthyroidism and ophthalmopathy. The study, taken as a whole, reports: Most thyroid clonotypes expanded above 0.001 appeared in blood too. Separating ophthalmopathy from stable hyperthyroidism was achieved by a 13 V-J model.

Comments on this clonotype: The antigen remains unidentified.

Lactation, pregnancy, other autoimmune disease or uncontrolled infection excluded patients. Diagnoses used clinical symptoms, serum thyroxine and TRAb, thyroid ultrasound and orbital computed tomography. Per germline, CDR1 LGHDT and CDR2 YNNKEL (reference sequence). Trimming took 5 bases from V and 0 from J, leaving 12 bases between them. The CDR3 loop spans 15 amino acids. TCR beta CDR3 regions were amplified from RNA. Initially, a first-round RT-PCR of the TCR CDR3 employed the HTBI primer set. TCRdb called the multiplex PCR reads again in MiXCR, with one record for every CDR3 protein. The data hold 350,000 or so distinct CDR3 sequences, with 21% observed a single time.

The J gene is TRBJ2-3, the V gene TRBV3-1; perhaps TRBD1 as D (6 bases). Sequencing was done on a sample of blood. The sequence was collected from a woman in her 50s with Graves' hyperthyroidism. CDR3 protein: CASSFLDRSTDTQYF. The CDR3, as DNA: TGTGCCAGCAGCTTCCTGGACAGAAGCACAGATACGCAGTATTTT.